The present entry profiles one T cell receptor beta chain with its context. This specimen belongs to a study of blood T cell repertoires in COVID-19. In the study overall: There were acute and convalescent COVID-19 samples, and they came from the United States, Italy and Spain.

This CDR3 spans 12 amino acids. V gave up 5 bases and J gave up 5 bases, with 8 bases separating them. Germline loops: CDR1 MGHDK, CDR2 SYGVNS. The assay was immunoSEQ multiplex PCR, and TCRdb's table has in-frame clones only and misses some. The sample comprises a few hundred thousand clones, roughly 82% of which are singletons, and around 1.7% rests with the top ten. This TCR came from a woman between 50 and 59 years old with acute or convalescent COVID-19. Sequenced input: peripheral blood. The genes are TRBV25-1 and TRBJ2-3; no reliable D call. The CDR3 nucleotides read TGTGCCAGCAGTTCCACGGGAGATACGCAGTATTTT. Translation: CASSSTGDTQYF.